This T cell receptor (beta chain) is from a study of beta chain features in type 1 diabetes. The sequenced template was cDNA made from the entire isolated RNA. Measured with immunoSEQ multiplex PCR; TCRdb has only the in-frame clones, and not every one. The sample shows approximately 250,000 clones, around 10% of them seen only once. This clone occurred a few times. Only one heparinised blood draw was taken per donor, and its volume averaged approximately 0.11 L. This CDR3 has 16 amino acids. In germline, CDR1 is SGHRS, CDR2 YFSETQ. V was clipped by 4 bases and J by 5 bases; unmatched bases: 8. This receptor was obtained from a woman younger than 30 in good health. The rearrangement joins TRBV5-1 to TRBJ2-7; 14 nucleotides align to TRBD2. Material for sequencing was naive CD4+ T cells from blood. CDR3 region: CASSRGLAGVADEQYF. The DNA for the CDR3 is TGCGCCAGCAGCAGGGGACTAGCGGGAGTTGCCGACGAGCAGTACTTC.